This T cell receptor (beta chain) was obtained from a study of blood T cell repertoires in COVID-19. Background on the study: Specimens from acute and convalescent COVID-19 originated in the United States, Italy and Spain. Sources were T cells, B-cell-depleted T cells, or PBMCs; the material itself was cDNA or gDNA.

The V gene lost 5 bases and the J gene lost 0 bases, with 17 bases spanning the gap. The length of the CDR3 is 17 residues. The germline V gene has CDR1 SGHAT and CDR2 FQNNGV. In the original processing: Reference gene primer amplification gave nucleated cell count estimates. Assay used: immunoSEQ multiplex PCR; TCRdb lists only in-frame clones, some missing. V and J calls and clone size are as listed in that table; D and trimming were resolved from the DNA. The repertoire consists of around 170,000 clones, with under 85% occurring once and the leading ten covering around 6.1%. The chain uses TRBV11-2 and TRBJ2-1; a weak D match, TRBD2 (6 bases). The TCR originated in a woman in her 40s with acute or convalescent COVID-19. Sequencing used peripheral blood. The CDR3, as DNA: TGTGCCAGCAGCCCGCGTTGGGGGGAAAGCTCCTACAATGAGCAGTTCTTC. Residues: CASSPRWGESSYNEQFF.